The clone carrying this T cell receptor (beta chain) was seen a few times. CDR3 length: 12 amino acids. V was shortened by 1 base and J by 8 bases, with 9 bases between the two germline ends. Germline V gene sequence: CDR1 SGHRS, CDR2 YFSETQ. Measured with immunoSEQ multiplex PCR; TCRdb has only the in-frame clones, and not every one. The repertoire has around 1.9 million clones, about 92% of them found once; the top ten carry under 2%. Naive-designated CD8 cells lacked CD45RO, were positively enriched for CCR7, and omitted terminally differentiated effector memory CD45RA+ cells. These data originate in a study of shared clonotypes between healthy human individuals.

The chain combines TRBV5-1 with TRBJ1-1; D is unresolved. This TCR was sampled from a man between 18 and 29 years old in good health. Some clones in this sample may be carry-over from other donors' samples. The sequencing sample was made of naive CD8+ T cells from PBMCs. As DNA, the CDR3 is TGCGCCAGCAGCTTGATGCCCGAAGAAGCTTTCTTT. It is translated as CASSLMPEEAFF.